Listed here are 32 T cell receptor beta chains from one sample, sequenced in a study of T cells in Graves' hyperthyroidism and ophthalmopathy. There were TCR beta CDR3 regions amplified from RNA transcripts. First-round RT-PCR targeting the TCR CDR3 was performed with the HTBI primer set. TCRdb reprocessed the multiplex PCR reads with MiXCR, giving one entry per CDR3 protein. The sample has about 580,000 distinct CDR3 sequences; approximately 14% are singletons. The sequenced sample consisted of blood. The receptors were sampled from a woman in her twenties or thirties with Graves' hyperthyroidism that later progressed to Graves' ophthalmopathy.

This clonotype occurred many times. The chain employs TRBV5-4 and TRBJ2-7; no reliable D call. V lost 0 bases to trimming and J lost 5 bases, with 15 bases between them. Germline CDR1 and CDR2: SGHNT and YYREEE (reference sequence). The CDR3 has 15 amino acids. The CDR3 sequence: CASSLEPALRDEQYF. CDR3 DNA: TGTGCCAGCAGCTTGGAACCGGCCCTCCGGGACGAGCAGTACTTC.

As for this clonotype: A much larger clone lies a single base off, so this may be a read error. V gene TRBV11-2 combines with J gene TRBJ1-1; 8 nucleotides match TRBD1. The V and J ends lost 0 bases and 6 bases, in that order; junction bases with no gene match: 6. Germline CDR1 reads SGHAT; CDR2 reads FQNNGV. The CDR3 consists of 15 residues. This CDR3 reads CASSLEQGVGSEAFF. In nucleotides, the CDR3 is TGTGCCAGCAGCTTAGAACAGGGGGTTGGCTCTGAAGCTTTCTTT.

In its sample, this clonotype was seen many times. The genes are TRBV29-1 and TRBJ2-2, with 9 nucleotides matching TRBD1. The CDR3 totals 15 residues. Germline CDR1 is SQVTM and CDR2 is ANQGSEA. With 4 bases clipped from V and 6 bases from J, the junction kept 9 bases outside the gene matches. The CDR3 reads CSVARGQGGSGELFF. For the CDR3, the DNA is TGCAGCGTTGCAAGGGGACAGGGTGGCTCCGGGGAGCTGTTTTTT.

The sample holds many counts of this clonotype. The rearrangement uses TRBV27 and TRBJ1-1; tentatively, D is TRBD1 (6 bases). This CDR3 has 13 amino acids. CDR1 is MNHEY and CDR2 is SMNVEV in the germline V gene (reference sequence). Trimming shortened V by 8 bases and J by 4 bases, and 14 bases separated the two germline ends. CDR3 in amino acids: CASGTSEGTEAFF. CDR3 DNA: TGTGCCAGCGGGACATCGGAAGGCACTGAAGCTTTCTTT.

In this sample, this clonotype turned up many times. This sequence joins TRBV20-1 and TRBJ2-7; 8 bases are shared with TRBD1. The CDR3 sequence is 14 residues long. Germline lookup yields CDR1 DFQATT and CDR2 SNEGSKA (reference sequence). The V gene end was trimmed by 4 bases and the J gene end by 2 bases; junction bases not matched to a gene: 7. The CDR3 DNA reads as TGCAGTGCTATCGGACAGGGTGTTACCTACGAGCAGTACTTC. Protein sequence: CSAIGQGVTYEQYF.

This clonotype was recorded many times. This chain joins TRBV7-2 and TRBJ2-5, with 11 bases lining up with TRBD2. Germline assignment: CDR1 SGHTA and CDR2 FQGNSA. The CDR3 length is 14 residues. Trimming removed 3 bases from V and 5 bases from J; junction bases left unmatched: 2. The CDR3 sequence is CASSFASGRETQYF. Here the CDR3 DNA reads TGTGCCAGCAGCTTTGCTAGCGGGAGGGAGACCCAGTACTTC.

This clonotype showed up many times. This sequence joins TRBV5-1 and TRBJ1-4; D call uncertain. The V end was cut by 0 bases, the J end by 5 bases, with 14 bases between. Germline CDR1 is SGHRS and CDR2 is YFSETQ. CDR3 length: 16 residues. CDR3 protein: CASSLARAAGNEKLFF. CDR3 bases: TGCGCCAGCAGCTTGGCGCGGGCCGCTGGGAATGAAAAACTGTTTTTT.

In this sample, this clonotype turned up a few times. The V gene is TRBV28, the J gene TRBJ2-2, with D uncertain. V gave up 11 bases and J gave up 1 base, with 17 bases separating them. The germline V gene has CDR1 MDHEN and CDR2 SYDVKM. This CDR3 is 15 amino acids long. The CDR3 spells CASNTASLNTGELFF. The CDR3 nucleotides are TGTGCCTCCAACACGGCCTCCTTGAACACCGGGGAGCTGTTTTTT.

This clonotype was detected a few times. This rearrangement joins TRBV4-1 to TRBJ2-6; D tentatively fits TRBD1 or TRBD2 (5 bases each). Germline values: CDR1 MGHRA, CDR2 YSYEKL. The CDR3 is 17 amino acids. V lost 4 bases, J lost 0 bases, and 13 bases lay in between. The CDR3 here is CASSPPGTASGANVLTF. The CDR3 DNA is TGCGCCAGCAGCCCCCCCGGGACGGCCTCTGGGGCCAACGTCCTGACTTTC.

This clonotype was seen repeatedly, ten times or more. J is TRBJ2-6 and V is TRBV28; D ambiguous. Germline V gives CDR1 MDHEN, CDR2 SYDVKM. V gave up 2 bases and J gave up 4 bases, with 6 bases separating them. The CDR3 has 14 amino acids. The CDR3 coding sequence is TGTGCCAGCAGTTTAGCTTCGGGGGCCAACGTCCTGACTTTC. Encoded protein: CASSLASGANVLTF.

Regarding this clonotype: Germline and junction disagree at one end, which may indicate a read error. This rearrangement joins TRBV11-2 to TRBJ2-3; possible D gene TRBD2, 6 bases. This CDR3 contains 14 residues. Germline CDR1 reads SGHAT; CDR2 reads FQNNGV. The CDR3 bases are TGTGCCAGCAGTGGGAGGAGGAGCACAGATACTCAGTGTTTT. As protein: CASSGRRSTDTQCF.

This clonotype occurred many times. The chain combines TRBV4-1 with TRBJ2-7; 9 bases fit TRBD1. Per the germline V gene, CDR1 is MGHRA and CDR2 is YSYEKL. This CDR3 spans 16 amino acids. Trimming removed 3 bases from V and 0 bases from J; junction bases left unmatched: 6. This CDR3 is CASSHSPGQGSYEQYF. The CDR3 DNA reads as TGCGCCAGCAGCCATTCACCGGGACAGGGCTCCTACGAGCAGTACTTC.

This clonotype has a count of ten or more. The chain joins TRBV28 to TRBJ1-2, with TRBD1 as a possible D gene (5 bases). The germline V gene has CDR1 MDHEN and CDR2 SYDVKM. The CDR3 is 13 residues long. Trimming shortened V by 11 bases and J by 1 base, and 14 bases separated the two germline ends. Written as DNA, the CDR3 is TGTGCCGCAGTTACGGGGCTTAACTATGGCTACACCTTC. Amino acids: CAAVTGLNYGYTF.

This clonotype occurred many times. The CDR3 bases are TGTGCCAGCAGTGAGCGAGGAGTCGGCTACGAGCAGTACTTC. This translates into CASSERGVGYEQYF. This chain joins TRBV2 and TRBJ2-7; D is unclear. This CDR3 comprises 14 residues. The ends were cut back, 3 bases at V and 3 bases at J, with 12 bases in the middle. The germline V gene has CDR1 SNHLY and CDR2 FYNNEI.

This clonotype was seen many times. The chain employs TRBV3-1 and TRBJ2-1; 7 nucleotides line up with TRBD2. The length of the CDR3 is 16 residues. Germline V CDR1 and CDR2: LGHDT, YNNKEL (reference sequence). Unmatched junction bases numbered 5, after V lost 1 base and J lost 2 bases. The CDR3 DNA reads TGTGCCAGCAGCCAAGTAAGAGGGACTACCTACAATGAGCAGTTCTTC. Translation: CASSQVRGTTYNEQFF.

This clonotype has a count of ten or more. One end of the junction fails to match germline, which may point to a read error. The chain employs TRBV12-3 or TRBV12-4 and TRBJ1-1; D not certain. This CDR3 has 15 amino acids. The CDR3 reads CASSLGGRMNTEAFF. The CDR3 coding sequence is TGTGCCAGCAGCTTAGGAGGGCGCATGAACACTGAAGCTTTCTTT.

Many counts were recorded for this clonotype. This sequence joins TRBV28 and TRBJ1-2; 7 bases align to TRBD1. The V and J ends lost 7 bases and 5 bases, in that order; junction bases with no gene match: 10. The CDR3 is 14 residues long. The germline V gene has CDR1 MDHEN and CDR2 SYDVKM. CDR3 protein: CASNTGTDLYGYTF. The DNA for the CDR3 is TGTGCCAGCAATACCGGGACAGACCTTTATGGCTACACCTTC.

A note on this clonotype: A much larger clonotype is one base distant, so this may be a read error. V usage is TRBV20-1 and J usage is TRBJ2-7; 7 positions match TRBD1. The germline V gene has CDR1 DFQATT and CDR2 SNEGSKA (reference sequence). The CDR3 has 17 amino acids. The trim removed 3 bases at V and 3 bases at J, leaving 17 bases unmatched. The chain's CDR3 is CSASDLFSGQVNYEQYF. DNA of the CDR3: TGCAGTGCTAGCGATTTATTCAGCGGACAGGTAAACTACGAGCAGTACTTC.

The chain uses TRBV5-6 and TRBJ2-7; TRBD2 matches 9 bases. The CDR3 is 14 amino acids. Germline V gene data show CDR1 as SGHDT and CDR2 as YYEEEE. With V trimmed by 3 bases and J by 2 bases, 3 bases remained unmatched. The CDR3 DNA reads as TGTGCCAGCAGCTCGGGACTAGCTACCTACGAGCAGTACTTC. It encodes CASSSGLATYEQYF.

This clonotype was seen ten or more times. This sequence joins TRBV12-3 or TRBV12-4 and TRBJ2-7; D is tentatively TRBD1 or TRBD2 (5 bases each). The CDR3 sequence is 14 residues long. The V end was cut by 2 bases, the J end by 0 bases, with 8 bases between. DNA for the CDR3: TGTGCCAGCAGTTTATGGGACCACTCCTACGAGCAGTACTTC. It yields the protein CASSLWDHSYEQYF.

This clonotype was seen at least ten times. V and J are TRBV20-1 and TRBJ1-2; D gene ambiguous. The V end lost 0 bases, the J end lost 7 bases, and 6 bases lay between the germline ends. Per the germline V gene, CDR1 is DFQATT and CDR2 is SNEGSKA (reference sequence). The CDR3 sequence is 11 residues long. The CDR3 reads CSARDGIGYTF. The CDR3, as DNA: TGCAGTGCTAGAGACGGGATTGGCTACACCTTC.

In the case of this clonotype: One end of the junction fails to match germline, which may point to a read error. The CDR3 reads CVSSSDFTGGFSSPLHF. CDR3 nucleotides: TGTGTCAGCAGTTCGGACTTCACAGGGGGCTTTAGTTCACCCCTCCACTTT. The chain uses TRBV27 and TRBJ1-6, with TRBD1 matching 9 bases. The CDR3 runs 17 residues. Germline CDR1 is MNHEY and CDR2 is SMNVEV (reference sequence).

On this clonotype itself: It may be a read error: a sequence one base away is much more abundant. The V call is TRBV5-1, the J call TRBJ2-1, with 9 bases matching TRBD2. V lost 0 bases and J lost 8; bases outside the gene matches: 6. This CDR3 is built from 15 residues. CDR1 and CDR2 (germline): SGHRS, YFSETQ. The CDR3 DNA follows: TGCGCCAGCAGCTTGGCGGCTAGCGGGGACGATGAGCAGTTCTTC. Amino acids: CASSLAASGDDEQFF.

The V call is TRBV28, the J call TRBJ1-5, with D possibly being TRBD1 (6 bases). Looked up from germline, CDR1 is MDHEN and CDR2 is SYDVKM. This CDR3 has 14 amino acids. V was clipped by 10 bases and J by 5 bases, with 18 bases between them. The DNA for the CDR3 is TGTGCCACCTCACAGGGCGGGGGACATCAGCCCCAGCATTTT. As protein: CATSQGGGHQPQHF.

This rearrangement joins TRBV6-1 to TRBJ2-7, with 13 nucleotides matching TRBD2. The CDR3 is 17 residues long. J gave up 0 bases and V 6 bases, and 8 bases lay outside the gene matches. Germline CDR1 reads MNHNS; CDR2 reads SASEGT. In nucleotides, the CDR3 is TGTGCCAGCAGCCTGGGACTAGCGGGACCAAACTCCTACGAGCAGTACTTC. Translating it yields CASSLGLAGPNSYEQYF.

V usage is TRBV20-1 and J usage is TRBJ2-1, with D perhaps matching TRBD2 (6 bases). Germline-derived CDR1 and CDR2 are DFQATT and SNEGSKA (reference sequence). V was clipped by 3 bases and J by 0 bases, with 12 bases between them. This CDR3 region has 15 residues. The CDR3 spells CSASSGSSSYNEQFF. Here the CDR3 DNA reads TGCAGTGCTAGTAGCGGCTCGAGCTCCTACAATGAGCAGTTCTTC.

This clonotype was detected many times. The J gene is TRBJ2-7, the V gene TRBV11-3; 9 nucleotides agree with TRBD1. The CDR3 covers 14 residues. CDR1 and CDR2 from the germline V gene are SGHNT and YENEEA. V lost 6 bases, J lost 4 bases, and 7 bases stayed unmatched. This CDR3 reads CASRPRTGEYEQYF. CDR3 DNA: TGTGCCAGCAGGCCTCGGACAGGGGAATACGAGCAGTACTTC. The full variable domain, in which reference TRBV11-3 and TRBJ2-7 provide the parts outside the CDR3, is EAGVVQSPRYKIIEKKQPVAFWCNPISGHNTLYWYLQNLGQGPELLIRYENEEAVDDSQLPKDRFSAERLKGVDSTLKIQPAELGDSAVYLCASRPRTGEYEQYFGPGTRLTVT.

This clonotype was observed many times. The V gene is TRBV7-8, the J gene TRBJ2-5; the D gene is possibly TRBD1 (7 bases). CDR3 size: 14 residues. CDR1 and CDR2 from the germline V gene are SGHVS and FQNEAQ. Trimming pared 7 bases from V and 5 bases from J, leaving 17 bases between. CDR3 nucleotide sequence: TGTGCCAGCACCCCCAGGACAGGAGGGGAGACCCAGTACTTC. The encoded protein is CASTPRTGGETQYF. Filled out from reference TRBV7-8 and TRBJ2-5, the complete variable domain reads GAGVSQSPRYKVAKRGQDVALRCDPISGHVSLFWYQQALGQGPEFLTYFQNEAQLDKSGLPSDRFFAERPEGSVSTLKIQRTQQEDSAVYLCASTPRTGGETQYFGPGTRLLVL.

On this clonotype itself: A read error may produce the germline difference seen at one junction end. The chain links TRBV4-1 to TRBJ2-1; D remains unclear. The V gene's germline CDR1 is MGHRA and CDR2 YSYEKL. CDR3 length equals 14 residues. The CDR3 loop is CASSQAQMVDEQFF. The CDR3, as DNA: TGTGCCAGCAGCCAAGCACAGATGGTCGATGAGCAGTTCTTC.

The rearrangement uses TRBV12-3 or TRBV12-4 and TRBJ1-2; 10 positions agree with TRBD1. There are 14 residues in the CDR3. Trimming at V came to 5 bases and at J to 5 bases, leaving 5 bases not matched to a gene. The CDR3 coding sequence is TGTGCCAGCAGTCCCGGGACAGGGGAATATGGCTACACCTTC. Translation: CASSPGTGEYGYTF.

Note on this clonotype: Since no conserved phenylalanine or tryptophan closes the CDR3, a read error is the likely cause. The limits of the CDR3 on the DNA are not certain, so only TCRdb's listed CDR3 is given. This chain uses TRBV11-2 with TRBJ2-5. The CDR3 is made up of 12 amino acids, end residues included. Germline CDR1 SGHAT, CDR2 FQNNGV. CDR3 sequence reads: CASSLQRETPYV.

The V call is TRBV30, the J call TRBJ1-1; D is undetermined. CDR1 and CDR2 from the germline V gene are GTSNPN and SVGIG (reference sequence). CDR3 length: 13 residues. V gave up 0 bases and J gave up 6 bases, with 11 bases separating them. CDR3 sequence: CAWSVGQKSEAFF. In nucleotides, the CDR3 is TGTGCCTGGAGTGTAGGGCAGAAATCTGAAGCTTTCTTT. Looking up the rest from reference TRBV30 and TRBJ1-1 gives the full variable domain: SQTIHQWPATLVQPVGSPLSLECTVEGTSNPNLYWYRQAAGRGLQLLFYSVGIGQISSEVPQNLSASRPQDRQFILSSKKLLLSDSGFYLCAWSVGQKSEAFFGQGTRLTVV.